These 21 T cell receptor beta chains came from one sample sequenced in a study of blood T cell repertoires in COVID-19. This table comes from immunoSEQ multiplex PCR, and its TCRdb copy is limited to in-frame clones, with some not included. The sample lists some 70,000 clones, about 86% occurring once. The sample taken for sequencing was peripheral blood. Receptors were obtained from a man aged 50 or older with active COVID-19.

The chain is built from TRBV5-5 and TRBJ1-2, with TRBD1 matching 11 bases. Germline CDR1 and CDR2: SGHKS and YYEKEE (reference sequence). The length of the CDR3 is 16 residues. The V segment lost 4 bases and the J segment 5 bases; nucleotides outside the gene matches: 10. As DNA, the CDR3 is TGTGCCAGCAGCCCCACGGGACAGGGGGACATGTATGGCTACACCTTC. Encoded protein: CASSPTGQGDMYGYTF.

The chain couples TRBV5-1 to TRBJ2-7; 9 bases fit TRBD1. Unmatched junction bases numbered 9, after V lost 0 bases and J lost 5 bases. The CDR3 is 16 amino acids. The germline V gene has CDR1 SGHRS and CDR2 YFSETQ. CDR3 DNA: TGCGCCAGCAGCTTGGAGTGGGACAGGGCAGTCCACGAGCAGTACGTC. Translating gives CASSLEWDRAVHEQYV.

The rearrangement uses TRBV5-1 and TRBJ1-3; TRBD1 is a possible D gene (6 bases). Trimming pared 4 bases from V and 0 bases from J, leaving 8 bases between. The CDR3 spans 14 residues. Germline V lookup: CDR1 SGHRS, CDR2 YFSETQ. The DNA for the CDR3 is TGCGCCAGCAGCCCGGACAGCTCTGGAAACACCATATATTTT. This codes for CASSPDSSGNTIYF. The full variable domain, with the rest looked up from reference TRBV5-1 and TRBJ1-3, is KAGVTQTPRYLIKTRGQQVTLSCSPISGHRSVSWYQQTPGQGLQFLFEYFSETQRNKGNFPGRFSGRQFSNSRSEMNVSTLELGDSALYLCASSPDSSGNTIYFGEGSWLTVV.

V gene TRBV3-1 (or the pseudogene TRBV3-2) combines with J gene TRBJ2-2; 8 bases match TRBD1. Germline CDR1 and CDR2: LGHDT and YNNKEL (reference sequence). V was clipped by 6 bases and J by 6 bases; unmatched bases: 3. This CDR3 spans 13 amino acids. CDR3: CASRLQGAGELFF. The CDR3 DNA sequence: TGTGCCAGCAGACTACAGGGGGCCGGGGAGCTGTTTTTT.

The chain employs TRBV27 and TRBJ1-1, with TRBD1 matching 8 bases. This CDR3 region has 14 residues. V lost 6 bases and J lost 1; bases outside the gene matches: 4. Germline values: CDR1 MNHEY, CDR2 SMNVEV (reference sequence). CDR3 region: CASRKDRENTEAFF. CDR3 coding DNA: TGTGCCAGCAGAAAGGACAGGGAGAACACTGAAGCTTTCTTT.

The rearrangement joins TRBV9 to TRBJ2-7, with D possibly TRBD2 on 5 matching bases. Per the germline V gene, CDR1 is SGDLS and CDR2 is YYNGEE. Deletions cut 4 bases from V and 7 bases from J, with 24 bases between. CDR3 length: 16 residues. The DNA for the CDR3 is TGTGCCAGCAGCCTTGGGCCGCACCTGGAACCGGGGGAGCAGTACTTC. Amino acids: CASSLGPHLEPGEQYF. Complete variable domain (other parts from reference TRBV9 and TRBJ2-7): DSGVTQTPKHLITATGQRVTLRCSPRSGDLSVYWYQQSLDQGLQFLIQYYNGEERAKGNILERFSAQQFPDLHSELNLSSLELGDSALYFCASSLGPHLEPGEQYFGPGTRLTVT.

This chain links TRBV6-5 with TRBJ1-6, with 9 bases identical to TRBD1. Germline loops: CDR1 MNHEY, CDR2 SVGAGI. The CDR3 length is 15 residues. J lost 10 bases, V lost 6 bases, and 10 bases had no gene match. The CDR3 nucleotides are TGTGCCAGCAGCGCACCGGGACAGGGTCGGTCACCCCTCCACTTT. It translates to CASSAPGQGRSPLHF.

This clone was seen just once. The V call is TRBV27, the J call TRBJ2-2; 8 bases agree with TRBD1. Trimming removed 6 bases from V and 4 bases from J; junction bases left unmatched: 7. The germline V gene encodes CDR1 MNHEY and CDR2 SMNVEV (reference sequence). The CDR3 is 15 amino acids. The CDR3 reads CASRRQGTGTGELFF. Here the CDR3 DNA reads TGTGCCAGCAGACGACAGGGGACCGGCACCGGGGAGCTGTTTTTT.

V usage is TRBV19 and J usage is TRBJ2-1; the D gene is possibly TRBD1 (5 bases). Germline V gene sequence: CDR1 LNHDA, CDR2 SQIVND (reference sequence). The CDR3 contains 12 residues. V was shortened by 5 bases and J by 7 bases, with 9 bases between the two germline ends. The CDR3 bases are TGTGCCAGTAGTTACGCAGGGAATGAGCAGTTCTTC. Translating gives CASSYAGNEQFF.

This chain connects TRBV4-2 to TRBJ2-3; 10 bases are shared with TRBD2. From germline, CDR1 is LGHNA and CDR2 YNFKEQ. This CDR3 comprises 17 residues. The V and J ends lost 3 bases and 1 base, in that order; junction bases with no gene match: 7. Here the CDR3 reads CASSQETSGTRTDTQYF. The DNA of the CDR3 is TGTGCCAGCAGCCAGGAAACTAGCGGGACCCGCACAGATACGCAGTATTTT.

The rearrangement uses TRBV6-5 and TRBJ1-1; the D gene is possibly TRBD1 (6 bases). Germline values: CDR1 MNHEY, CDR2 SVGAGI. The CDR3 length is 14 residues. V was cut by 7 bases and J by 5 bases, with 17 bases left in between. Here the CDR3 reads CASTTDSRTTEAFF. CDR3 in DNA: TGTGCCAGCACGACGGACAGTCGGACGACTGAAGCTTTCTTT.

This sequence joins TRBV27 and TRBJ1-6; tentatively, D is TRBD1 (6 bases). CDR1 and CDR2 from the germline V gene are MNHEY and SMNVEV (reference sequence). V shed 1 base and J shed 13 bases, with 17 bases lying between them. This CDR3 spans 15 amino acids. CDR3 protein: CASSLYMAAGAPLHF. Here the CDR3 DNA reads TGTGCCAGCAGTTTATATATGGCCGCGGGGGCTCCCCTCCACTTT.

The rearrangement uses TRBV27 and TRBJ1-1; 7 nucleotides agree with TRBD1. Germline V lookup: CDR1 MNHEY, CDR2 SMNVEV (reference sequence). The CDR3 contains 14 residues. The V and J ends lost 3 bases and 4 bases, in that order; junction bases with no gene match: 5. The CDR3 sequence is CASSLEGALTEAFF. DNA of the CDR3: TGTGCCAGCAGTTTGGAGGGGGCGCTCACTGAAGCTTTCTTT.

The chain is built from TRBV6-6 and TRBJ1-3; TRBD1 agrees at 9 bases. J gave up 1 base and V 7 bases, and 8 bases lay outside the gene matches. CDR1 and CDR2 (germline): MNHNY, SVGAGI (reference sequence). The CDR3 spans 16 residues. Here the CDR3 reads CASTRGTGLSGNTIYF. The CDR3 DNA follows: TGTGCCAGCACCAGAGGGACAGGGCTTTCTGGAAACACCATATATTTT.

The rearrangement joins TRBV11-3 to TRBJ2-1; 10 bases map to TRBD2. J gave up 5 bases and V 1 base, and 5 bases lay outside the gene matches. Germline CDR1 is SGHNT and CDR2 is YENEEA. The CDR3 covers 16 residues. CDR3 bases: TGTGCCAGCAGCTTAGGGATAGCGGGAGGAGACAATGAGCAGTTCTTC. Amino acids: CASSLGIAGGDNEQFF.

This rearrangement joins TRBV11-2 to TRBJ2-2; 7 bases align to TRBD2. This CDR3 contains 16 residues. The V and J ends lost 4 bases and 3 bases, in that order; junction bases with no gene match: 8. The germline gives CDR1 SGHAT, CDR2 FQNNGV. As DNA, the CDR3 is TGTGCCAGCAGCTCGGCGACTAGCTATGACACCGGGGAGCTGTTTTTT. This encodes CASSSATSYDTGELFF. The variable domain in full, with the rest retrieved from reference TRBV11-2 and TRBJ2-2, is EAGVAQSPRYKIIEKRQSVAFWCNPISGHATLYWYQQILGQGPKLLIQFQNNGVVDDSQLPKDRFSAERLKGVDSTLKIQPAKLEDSAVYLCASSSATSYDTGELFFGEGSRLTVL.

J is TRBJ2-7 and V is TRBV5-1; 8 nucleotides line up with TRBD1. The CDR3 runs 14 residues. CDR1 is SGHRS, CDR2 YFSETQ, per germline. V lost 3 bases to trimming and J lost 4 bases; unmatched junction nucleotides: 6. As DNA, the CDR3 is TGCGCCAGCAGCTCGGGACAGGCCGGGTACGAGCAGTACTTC. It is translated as CASSSGQAGYEQYF.

The CDR3 protein is CATARNTEAFF. DNA of the CDR3: TGTGCCACCGCGAGGAACACTGAAGCTTTCTTT. This chain joins TRBV25-1 and TRBJ1-1; the D is unclear. The CDR3 extends over 11 amino acids. V lost 10 bases to trimming and J lost 1 base, with 7 bases between them. The germline gives CDR1 MGHDK, CDR2 SYGVNS.

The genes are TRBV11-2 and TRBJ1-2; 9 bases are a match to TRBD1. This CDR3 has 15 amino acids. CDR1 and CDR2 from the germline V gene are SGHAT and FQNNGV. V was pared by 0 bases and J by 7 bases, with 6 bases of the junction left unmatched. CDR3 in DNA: TGTGCCAGCAGCTTAGATTACAGGGGGCCTCTTGGCTACACCTTC. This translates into CASSLDYRGPLGYTF.

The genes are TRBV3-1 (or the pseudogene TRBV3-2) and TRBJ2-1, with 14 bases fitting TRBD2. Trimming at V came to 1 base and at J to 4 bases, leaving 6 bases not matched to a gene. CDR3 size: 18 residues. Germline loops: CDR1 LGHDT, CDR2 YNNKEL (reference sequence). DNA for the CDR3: TGTGCCAGCAGCCAAGCTAGGACTAGCGGGAGGCTATACAATGAGCAGTTCTTC. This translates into CASSQARTSGRLYNEQFF.

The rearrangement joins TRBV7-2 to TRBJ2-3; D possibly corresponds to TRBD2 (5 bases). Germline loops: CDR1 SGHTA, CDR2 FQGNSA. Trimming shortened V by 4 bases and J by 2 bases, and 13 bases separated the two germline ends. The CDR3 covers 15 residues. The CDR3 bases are TGTGCCAGCAGCTCCCGGGAAGCGTTCACAGATACGCAGTATTTT. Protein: CASSSREAFTDTQYF.